A single sample is the source of the 11 T cell receptor beta chains below, sequenced in a study of vaccination effects on CD4 cells after COVID-19. Assay: immunoSEQ multiplex PCR; the TCRdb copy retains only in-frame clones and omits some. The sample consists of 50,000 to 60,000 clones, around 73% of them appearing once. Once cultured for nine to ten days, the cells underwent separation to obtain CD4+ T cells. All participants had two doses of either the BNT162b2 or mRNA-1273 vaccine. For these receptors, no antigen is known. The sequencing used CD4+ T cells from PBMCs cultured without peptide, collected after COVID-19 vaccination. Source of these receptors: a human donor who received a COVID-19 vaccine.

This chain links TRBV21-1 with TRBJ2-2; the D call in the table, TRBD1, was not verified against the DNA. TRBV21-1 is classified as a pseudogene. This CDR3 has 19 residues. The CDR3 here is CASITKRVEQGCNTGELFF. In DNA form, the CDR3 reads TGTGCCAGCATCACAAAGAGGGTAGAACAGGGGTGTAACACCGGGGAGCTGTTTTTT.

This clone was seen a few times. The chain uses TRBV9 and TRBJ2-2, with TRBD2 identical over 8 bases. This CDR3 is 17 amino acids long. J lost 4 bases, V lost 3 bases, and 11 bases had no gene match. Looked up from germline, CDR1 is SGDLS and CDR2 is YYNGEE. Here the CDR3 reads CASSATSRGGVTGELFF. CDR3 sequence (DNA): TGTGCCAGCAGCGCAACCTCCCGGGGGGGAGTCACCGGGGAGCTGTTTTTT. Full variable domain (rest looked up from reference TRBV9 and TRBJ2-2): DSGVTQTPKHLITATGQRVTLRCSPRSGDLSVYWYQQSLDQGLQFLIQYYNGEERAKGNILERFSAQQFPDLHSELNLSSLELGDSALYFCASSATSRGGVTGELFFGEGSRLTVL.

The V and J genes are TRBV5-1 and TRBJ2-1; 10 bases map to TRBD2. The germline V gene has CDR1 SGHRS and CDR2 YFSETQ. V was clipped by 0 bases and J by 9 bases; unmatched bases: 9. The CDR3 extends over 16 amino acids. The CDR3 region has the DNA TGCGCCAGCAGCTTGGCCGAGAGCGGGAGGGCCCGTGAGCAGTTCTTC. As protein: CASSLAESGRAREQFF.

This clone has a single count. The chain combines TRBV7-8 with TRBJ1-1; weak D call: TRBD1 (5 bases). The CDR3 is made up of 15 amino acids. The germline V gene encodes CDR1 SGHVS and CDR2 FQNEAQ. With 1 base removed from V and 5 bases from J, the gap between germline ends came to 14 bases. CDR3 DNA sequence: TGTGCCAGCAGCTTAGATTCCCTGGGGGTAACTGAAGCTTTCTTT. It codes for CASSLDSLGVTEAFF.

The table lists this clone with a count of one. This rearrangement joins TRBV2 to TRBJ1-1; D might be TRBD1 (5 bases). This CDR3 comprises 15 residues. V shed 4 bases and J shed 4 bases, with 16 bases lying between them. CDR1 and CDR2 (germline): SNHLY, FYNNEI. The CDR3 coding sequence is TGTGCCAGCAGTGGAATTGGGAGGGGTGGCACTGAAGCTTTCTTT. It is translated as CASSGIGRGGTEAFF.

CDR3 residues: CAWEGSRNTEAFF. CDR3 nucleotides: TGTGCTTGGGAGGGGAGTCGGAACACTGAAGCTTTCTTT. The J gene is TRBJ1-1, the V gene TRBV25-1; D might be TRBD1 (5 bases). The CDR3 length is 13 residues. CDR1 MGHDK and CDR2 SYGVNS come from the germline V gene. The full variable domain, its missing parts supplied by reference TRBV25-1 and TRBJ1-1, is EADIYQTPRYLVIGTGKKITLECSQTMGHDKMYWYQQDPGMELHLIHYSYGVNSTEKGDLSSESTVSRIRTEHFPLTLESARPSHTSQYLCAWEGSRNTEAFFGQGTRLTVV.

This chain connects TRBV15 to TRBJ2-3; 7 bases fit TRBD1. V lost 2 bases and J lost 0; bases outside the gene matches: 2. The CDR3 totals 15 residues. The germline V gene encodes CDR1 LNHNV and CDR2 YYDKDF (reference sequence). CDR3 in amino acids: CATSRRQGSTDTQYF. The CDR3 nucleotides read TGTGCCACCAGCAGACGACAGGGCAGCACAGATACGCAGTATTTT.

V and J are TRBV4-1 and TRBJ2-7, with 11 bases that match TRBD2. V dropped 4 bases and J dropped 3; count of bases not matched to a gene: 5. The CDR3 runs to 15 residues. Germline V gene data show CDR1 as MGHRA and CDR2 as YSYEKL. CDR3 loop: CASSLRTSGFYEQYF. The DNA of the CDR3 is TGCGCCAGCAGCCTCCGGACTAGCGGGTTCTACGAGCAGTACTTC.

The chain recombines TRBV6-5 with TRBJ1-1; no clear D. In germline, CDR1 is MNHEY, CDR2 SVGAGI. The CDR3 has 13 amino acids. The V gene lost 8 bases and the J gene lost 5 bases, with 15 bases spanning the gap. CDR3 loop: CASWMGGVTEAFF. The DNA of the CDR3 is TGTGCCAGCTGGATGGGTGGGGTGACTGAAGCTTTCTTT.

The rearrangement joins TRBV6-5 to TRBJ1-1, with D possibly matching TRBD1 (6 bases). V was cut by 5 bases and J by 1 base, with 11 bases left in between. Germline CDR1 is MNHEY and CDR2 is SVGAGI. This CDR3 has 14 residues. The CDR3 nucleotides read TGTGCCAGCAGTCCGGCGACAGGGAACACTGAAGCTTTCTTT. Residues: CASSPATGNTEAFF.

In this sample, this clone turned up once. The chain has TRBV5-1 and TRBJ2-7; D gene uncertain. V was pared by 0 bases and J by 2 bases, with 9 bases between. This CDR3 comprises 14 residues. CDR1 and CDR2 from the germline V gene are SGHRS and YFSETQ. The CDR3 sequence is CASSLDPLAYEQYF. CDR3 nucleotide sequence: TGCGCCAGCAGCTTGGACCCACTGGCCTACGAGCAGTACTTC.